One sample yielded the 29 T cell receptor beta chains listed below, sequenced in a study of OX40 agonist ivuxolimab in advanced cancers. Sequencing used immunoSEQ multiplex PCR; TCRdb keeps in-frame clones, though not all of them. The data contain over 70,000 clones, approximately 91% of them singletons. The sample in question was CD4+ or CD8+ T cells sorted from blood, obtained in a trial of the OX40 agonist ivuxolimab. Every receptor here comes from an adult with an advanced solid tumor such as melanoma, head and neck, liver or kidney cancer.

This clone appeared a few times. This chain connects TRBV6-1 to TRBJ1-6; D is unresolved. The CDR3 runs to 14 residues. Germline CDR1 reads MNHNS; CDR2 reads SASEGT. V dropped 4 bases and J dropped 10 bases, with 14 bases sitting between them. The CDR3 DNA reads TGTGCCAGCAGTGTCGGGGAGGGCGGATCACCCCTCCACTTT. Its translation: CASSVGEGGSPLHF.

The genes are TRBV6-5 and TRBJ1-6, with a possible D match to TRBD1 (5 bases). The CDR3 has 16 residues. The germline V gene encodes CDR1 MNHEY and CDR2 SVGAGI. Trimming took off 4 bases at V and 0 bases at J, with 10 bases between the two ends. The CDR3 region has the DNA TGTGCCAGCAGTTCCGACAGCGGCTCCTATAATTCACCCCTCCACTTT. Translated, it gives CASSSDSGSYNSPLHF.

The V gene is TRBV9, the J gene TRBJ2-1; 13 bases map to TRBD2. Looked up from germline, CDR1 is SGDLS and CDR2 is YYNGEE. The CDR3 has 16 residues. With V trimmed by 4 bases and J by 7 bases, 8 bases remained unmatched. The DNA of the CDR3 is TGTGCCAGCAGCATGAGACTAGCGGGGGGTATAAATGAGCAGTTCTTC. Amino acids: CASSMRLAGGINEQFF.

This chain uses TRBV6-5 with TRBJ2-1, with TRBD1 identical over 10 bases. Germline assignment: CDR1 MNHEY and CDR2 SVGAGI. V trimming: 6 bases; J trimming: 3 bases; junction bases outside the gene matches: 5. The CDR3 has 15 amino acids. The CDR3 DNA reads TGTGCCAGCAGACCCGGACAGGGGGGCTACAATGAGCAGTTCTTC. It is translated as CASRPGQGGYNEQFF.

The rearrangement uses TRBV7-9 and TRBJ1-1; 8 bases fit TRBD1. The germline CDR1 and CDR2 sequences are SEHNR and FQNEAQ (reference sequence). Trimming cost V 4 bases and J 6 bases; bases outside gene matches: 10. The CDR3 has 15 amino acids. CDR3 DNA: TGTGCCAGCAGCTCCCAGACAGGGGTCCTGGCTGAAGCTTTCTTT. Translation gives CASSSQTGVLAEAFF.

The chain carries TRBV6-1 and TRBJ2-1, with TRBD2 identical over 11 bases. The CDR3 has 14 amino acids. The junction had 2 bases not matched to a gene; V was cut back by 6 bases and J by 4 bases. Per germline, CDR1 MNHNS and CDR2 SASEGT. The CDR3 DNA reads TGTGCCAGCAGGTTAGCGGGGGGGTACAATGAGCAGTTCTTC. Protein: CASRLAGGYNEQFF.

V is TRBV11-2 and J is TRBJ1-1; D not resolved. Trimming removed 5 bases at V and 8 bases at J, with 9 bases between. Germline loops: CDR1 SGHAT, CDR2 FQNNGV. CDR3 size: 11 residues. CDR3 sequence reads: CASSRREEAFF. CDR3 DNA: TGTGCCAGCAGCCGACGGGAAGAAGCTTTCTTT.

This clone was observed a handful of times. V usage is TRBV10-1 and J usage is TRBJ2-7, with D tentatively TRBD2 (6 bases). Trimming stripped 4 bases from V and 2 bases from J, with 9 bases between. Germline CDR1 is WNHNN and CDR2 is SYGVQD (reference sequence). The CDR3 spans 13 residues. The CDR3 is CASSGGLAYEQYF. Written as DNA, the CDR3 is TGCGCCAGCAGTGGGGGACTCGCCTACGAGCAGTACTTC.

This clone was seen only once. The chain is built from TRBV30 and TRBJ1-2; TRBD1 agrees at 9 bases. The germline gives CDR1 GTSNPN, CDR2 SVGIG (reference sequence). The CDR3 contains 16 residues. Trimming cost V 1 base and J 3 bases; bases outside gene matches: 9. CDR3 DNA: TGTGCCTGGAGTGGGGCTACAGGGGGCGCGTACTATGGCTACACCTTC. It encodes CAWSGATGGAYYGYTF.

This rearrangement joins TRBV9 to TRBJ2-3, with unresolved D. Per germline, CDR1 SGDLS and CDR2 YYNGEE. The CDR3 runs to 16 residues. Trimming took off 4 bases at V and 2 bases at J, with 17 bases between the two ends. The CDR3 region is CASSLRGDGVTDTQYF. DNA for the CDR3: TGTGCCAGCAGCCTACGTGGTGACGGAGTCACAGATACGCAGTATTTT.

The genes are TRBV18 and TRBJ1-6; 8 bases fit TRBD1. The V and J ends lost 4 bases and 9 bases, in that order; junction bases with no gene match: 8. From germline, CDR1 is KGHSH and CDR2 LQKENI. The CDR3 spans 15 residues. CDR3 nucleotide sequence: TGTGCCAGCTCACTTGGACAGGGCGCAGGTTCACCCCTCCACTTT. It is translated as CASSLGQGAGSPLHF.

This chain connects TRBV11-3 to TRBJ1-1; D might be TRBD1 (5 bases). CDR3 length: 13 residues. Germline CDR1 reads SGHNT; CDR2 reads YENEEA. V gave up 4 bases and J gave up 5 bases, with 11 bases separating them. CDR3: CASSSRGGTEAFF. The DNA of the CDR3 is TGTGCCAGCAGCTCCCGCGGGGGGACTGAAGCTTTCTTT.

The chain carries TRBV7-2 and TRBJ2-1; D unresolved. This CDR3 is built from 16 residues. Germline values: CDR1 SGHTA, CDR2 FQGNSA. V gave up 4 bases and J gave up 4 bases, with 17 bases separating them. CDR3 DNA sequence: TGTGCCAGCAGCTCACCGTCGGTGACTCAGTACAATGAGCAGTTCTTC. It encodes CASSSPSVTQYNEQFF.

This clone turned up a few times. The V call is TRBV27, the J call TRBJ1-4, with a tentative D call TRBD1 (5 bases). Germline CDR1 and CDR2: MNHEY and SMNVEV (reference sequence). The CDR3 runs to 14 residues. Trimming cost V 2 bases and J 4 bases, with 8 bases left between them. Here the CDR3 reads CASSLRGDNEKLFF. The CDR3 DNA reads TGTGCCAGCAGTTTAAGGGGTGATAATGAAAAACTGTTTTTT.

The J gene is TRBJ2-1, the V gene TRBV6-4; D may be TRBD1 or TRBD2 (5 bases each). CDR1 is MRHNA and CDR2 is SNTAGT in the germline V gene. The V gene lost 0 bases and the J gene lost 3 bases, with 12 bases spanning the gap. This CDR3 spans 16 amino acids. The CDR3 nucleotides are TGTGCCAGCAGTGACTCGAGGGGAACTAGCTACAATGAGCAGTTCTTC. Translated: CASSDSRGTSYNEQFF.

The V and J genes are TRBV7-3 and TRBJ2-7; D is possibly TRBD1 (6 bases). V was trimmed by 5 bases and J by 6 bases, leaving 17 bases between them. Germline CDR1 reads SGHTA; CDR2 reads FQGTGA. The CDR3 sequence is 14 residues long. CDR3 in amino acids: CASSQGLVGGEQYF. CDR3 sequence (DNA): TGTGCCAGCAGCCAGGGGCTAGTTGGAGGCGAGCAGTACTTC.

The CDR3 here is CASSLIDTQYF. The CDR3 region has the DNA TGCGCCAGCAGCTTGATAGATACGCAGTATTTT. The chain has TRBV5-1 and TRBJ2-3, with D uncertain. Germline values: CDR1 SGHRS, CDR2 YFSETQ. CDR3 length equals 11 residues. Trimming left V 1 base short and J 5 bases short, with 2 bases between.

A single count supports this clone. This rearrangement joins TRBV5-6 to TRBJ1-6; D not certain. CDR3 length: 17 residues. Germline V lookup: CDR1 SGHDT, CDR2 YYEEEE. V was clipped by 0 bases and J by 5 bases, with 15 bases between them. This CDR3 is CASSLGPGRRHNSPLHF. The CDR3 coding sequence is TGTGCCAGCAGCTTGGGTCCGGGCAGGAGGCATAATTCACCCCTCCACTTT.

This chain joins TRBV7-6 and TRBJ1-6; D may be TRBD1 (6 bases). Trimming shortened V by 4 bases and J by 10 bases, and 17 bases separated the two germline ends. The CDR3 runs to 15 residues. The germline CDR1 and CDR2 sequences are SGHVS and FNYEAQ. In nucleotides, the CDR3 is TGTGCCAGCAGCTCGAGCAGGGGAGGAGGATCACCCCTCCACTTT. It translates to CASSSSRGGGSPLHF. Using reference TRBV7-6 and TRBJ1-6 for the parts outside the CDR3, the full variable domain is GAGVSQSPRYKVTKRGQDVALRCDPISGHVSLYWYRQALGQGPEFLTYFNYEAQQDKSGLPNDRFSAERPEGSISTLTIQRTEQRDSAMYRCASSSSRGGGSPLHFGNGTRLTVT.

The CDR3 region has the DNA TGTGCCAGCAGTTACAGCCGCAATCAGCCCCAGCATTTT. It yields the protein CASSYSRNQPQHF. V gene TRBV5-5 combines with J gene TRBJ1-5; unclear D gene. From germline, CDR1 is SGHKS and CDR2 YYEKEE (reference sequence). V gave up 5 bases and J gave up 2 bases, with 8 bases separating them. The CDR3 has 13 residues.

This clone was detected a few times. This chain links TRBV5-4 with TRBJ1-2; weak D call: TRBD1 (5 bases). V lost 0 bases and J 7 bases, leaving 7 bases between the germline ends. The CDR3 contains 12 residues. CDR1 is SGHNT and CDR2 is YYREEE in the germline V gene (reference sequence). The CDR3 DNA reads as TGTGCCAGCAGCTTGGACGGGGGTGGCTACACCTTC. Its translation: CASSLDGGGYTF.

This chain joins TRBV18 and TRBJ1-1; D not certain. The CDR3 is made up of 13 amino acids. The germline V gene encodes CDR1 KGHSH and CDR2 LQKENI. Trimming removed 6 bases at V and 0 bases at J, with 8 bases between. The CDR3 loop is CASSPEVNTEAFF. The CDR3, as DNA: TGTGCCAGCTCCCCGGAGGTGAACACTGAAGCTTTCTTT.

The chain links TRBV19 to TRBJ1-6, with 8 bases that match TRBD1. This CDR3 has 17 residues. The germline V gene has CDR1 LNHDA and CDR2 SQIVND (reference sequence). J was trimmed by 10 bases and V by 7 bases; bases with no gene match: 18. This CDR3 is CASKDHVRTGLKSPLHF. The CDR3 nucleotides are TGTGCCAGTAAAGACCACGTACGGACAGGGTTAAAATCACCCCTCCACTTT.

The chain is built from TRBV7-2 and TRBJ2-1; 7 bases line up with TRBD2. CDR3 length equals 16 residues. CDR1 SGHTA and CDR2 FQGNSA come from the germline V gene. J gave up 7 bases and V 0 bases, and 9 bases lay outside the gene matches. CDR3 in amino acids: CASSLASTQRGNEQFF. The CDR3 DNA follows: TGTGCCAGCAGCTTAGCGTCTACGCAGCGGGGTAATGAGCAGTTCTTC.

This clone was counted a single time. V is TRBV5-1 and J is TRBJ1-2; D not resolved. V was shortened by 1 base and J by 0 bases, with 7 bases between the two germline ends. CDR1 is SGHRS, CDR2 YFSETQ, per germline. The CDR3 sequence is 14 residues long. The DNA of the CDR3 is TGCGCCAGCAGCTTGAGCAGTTCTAACTATGGCTACACCTTC. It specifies CASSLSSSNYGYTF.

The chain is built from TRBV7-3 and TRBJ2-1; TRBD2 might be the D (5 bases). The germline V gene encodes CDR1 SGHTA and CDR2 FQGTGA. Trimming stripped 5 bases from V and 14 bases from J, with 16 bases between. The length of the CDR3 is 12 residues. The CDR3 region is CASSPFRGPKFF. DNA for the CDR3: TGTGCCAGCAGCCCATTCCGGGGTCCTAAGTTCTTC.

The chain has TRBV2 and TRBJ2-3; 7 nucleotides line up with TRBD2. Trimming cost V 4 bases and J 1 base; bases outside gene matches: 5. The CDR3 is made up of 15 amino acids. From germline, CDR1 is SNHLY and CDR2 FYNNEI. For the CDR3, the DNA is TGTGCCAGCAGTGTCGGGGGGTCGGGCACAGATACGCAGTATTTT. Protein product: CASSVGGSGTDTQYF.

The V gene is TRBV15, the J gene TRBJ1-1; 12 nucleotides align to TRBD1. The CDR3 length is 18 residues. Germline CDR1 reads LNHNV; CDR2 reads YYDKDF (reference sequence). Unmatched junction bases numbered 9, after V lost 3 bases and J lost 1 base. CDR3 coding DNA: TGTGCCACCAGCAGCCGACCGGGACAGGGGGCTTGGAACACTGAAGCTTTCTTT. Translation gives CATSSRPGQGAWNTEAFF.

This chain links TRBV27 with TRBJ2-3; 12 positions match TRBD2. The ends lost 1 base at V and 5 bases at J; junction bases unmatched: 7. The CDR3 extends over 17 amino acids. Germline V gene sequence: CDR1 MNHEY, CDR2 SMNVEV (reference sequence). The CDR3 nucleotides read TGTGCCAGCAGTTTATTGAGACTAGCGGGGGAGGGAGATACGCAGTATTTT. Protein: CASSLLRLAGEGDTQYF.